The source of this T cell receptor beta chain is a study of cytomegalovirus exposure and HLA in healthy donors. Details on this clone: Its antigen remains unidentified.

Germline V gene lookup returns CDR1 MGHRA and CDR2 YSYEKL. The CDR3 is made up of 16 amino acids. V was pared by 4 bases and J by 0 bases, with 12 bases between. The PCR ran on 60 Vbeta and 13 Jbeta primers. Assay used: immunoSEQ multiplex PCR; TCRdb lists only in-frame clones, some missing. The sample totals 140,000 to 150,000 clones. Overall study findings and caveats: In vitro assays verified that three CMV-associated chains recognized CMV antigens specifically. Across donors, sequencing depth was assumed by presence/absence analyses to be roughly uniform. A later analysis showed TCR association rates differing by HLA locus, peaking at DRB1 and lowest at HLA-C.

The chain has TRBV4-1 and TRBJ1-4; D unclear. The clonotype originates from a woman aged 50 to 60 in good health and CMV-seronegative. The sequenced sample was PBMCs. This CDR3 is CASSRPWRATNEKLFF. As DNA, the CDR3 is TGCGCCAGCAGCCGCCCGTGGCGGGCAACTAATGAAAAACTGTTTTTT.